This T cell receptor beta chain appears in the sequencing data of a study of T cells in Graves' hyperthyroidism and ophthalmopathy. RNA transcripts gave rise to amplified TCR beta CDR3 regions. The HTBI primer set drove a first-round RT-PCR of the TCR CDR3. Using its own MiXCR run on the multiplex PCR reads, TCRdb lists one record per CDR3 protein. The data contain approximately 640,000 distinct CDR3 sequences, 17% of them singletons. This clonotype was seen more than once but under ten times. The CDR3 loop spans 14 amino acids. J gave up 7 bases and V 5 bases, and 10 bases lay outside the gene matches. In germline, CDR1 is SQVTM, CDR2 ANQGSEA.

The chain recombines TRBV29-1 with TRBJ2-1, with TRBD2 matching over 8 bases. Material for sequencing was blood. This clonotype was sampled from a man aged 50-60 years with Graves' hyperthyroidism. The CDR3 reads CSVRRNSGINEQFF. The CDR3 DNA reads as TGCAGCGTTCGCCGTAATAGCGGGATTAATGAGCAGTTCTTC.